The 30 T cell receptor beta chains listed next were all sequenced from one sample in a study of early T cells in non-severe SARS-CoV-2 infection. TCRdb called the 5' RACE reads again in MiXCR, with one record for every CDR3 protein. The sample holds 100,000 to 130,000 distinct CDR3 sequences, around 10% seen once. Sequencing was performed on whole blood. Source of these receptors: an adult who was a healthcare worker with PCR-confirmed SARS-CoV-2 infection or an uninfected control (not recorded which).

The chain couples TRBV29-1 to TRBJ2-5; TRBD1 matches at 9 bases. This CDR3 has 13 residues. Germline loops: CDR1 SQVTM, CDR2 ANQGSEA. The V segment lost 7 bases and the J segment 6 bases; nucleotides outside the gene matches: 9. The CDR3 region is CSGSPGQGKTQYF. CDR3 DNA: TGCAGCGGTTCGCCGGGACAGGGAAAGACCCAGTACTTC.

This clonotype was picked up a small number of times. The V gene is TRBV29-1, the J gene TRBJ2-7; D possibly corresponds to TRBD1 (5 bases). The CDR3 contains 11 residues. Germline loops: CDR1 SQVTM, CDR2 ANQGSEA. The V and J ends lost 5 bases and 4 bases respectively, with 9 bases between them. Here the CDR3 DNA reads TGCAGCGTTATCCAGGGTTACGAGCAGTACTTC. Its protein is CSVIQGYEQYF.

The rearrangement joins TRBV2 to TRBJ1-2; D is possibly TRBD1 (5 bases). CDR1 is SNHLY and CDR2 is FYNNEI in the germline V gene. This CDR3 contains 16 residues. Trimming left V 0 bases short and J 7 bases short, with 18 bases between. The CDR3 sequence is CASSEAQGGRGSGYTF. In DNA, the CDR3 is TGTGCCAGCAGTGAAGCGCAGGGCGGACGAGGGAGTGGCTACACCTTC.

The chain employs TRBV5-5 and TRBJ1-2; unclear D gene. The CDR3 is 14 residues long. CDR1 and CDR2 (germline): SGHKS, YYEKEE (reference sequence). V gave up 2 bases and J gave up 4 bases, with 12 bases separating them. The CDR3 protein is CASSFGVFGYGYTF. For the CDR3, the DNA is TGTGCCAGCAGCTTCGGGGTATTTGGCTATGGCTACACCTTC. The whole variable domain, filled in from reference TRBV5-5 and TRBJ1-2, reads DAGVTQSPTHLIKTRGQQVTLRCSPISGHKSVSWYQQVLGQGPQFIFQYYEKEERGRGNFPDRFSARQFPNYSSELNVNALLLGDSALYLCASSFGVFGYGYTFGSGTRLTVV.

This clonotype has a count of ten or more. The chain links TRBV5-1 to TRBJ2-2; 7 nucleotides agree with TRBD2. The CDR3 consists of 17 residues. The germline CDR1 and CDR2 sequences are SGHRS and YFSETQ. The J segment lost 0 bases and the V segment lost 5 bases, leaving 10 bases of the junction unmatched. The CDR3 region has the DNA TGCGCCAGCAGGGGAGGGCTGTTACAACCGAACACCGGGGAGCTGTTTTTT. Protein: CASRGGLLQPNTGELFF. Complete variable domain (other parts from reference TRBV5-1 and TRBJ2-2): KAGVTQTPRYLIKTRGQQVTLSCSPISGHRSVSWYQQTPGQGLQFLFEYFSETQRNKGNFPGRFSGRQFSNSRSEMNVSTLELGDSALYLCASRGGLLQPNTGELFFGEGSRLTVL.

V usage is TRBV11-1 and J usage is TRBJ2-1; D remains unclear. This CDR3 has 13 residues. V was trimmed by 1 base and J by 8 bases, leaving 9 bases between them. CDR1 is SGHAT, CDR2 FQDESV, per germline (reference sequence). The CDR3, as DNA: TGTGCCAGCAGCTTAGAGGGTGTGGATGAGCAGTTCTTC. It codes for CASSLEGVDEQFF. Combining the CDR3 with reference TRBV11-1 and TRBJ2-1 gives the whole variable domain EAEVAQSPRYKITEKSQAVAFWCDPISGHATLYWYRQILGQGPELLVQFQDESVVDDSQLPKDRFSAERLKGVDSTLKIQPAELGDSAMYLCASSLEGVDEQFFGPGTRLTVL.

This clonotype has more than one count but fewer than ten. The J gene is TRBJ2-5, the V gene TRBV5-4, with 7 bases lining up with TRBD2. CDR3 length: 15 amino acids. The germline V gene has CDR1 SGHNT and CDR2 YYREEE (reference sequence). Germline trimming cut 0 bases from V and 4 bases from J; bases unmatched to any gene: 6. In DNA form, the CDR3 reads TGTGCCAGCAGCTTGGAGACTAGCAGATTAGAGACCCAGTACTTC. This sequence encodes CASSLETSRLETQYF. The full variable domain, completed using reference TRBV5-4 and TRBJ2-5, is ETGVTQSPTHLIKTRGQQVTLRCSSQSGHNTVSWYQQALGQGPQFIFQYYREEENGRGNFPPRFSGLQFPNYSSELNVNALELDDSALYLCASSLETSRLETQYFGPGTRLLVL.

The chain employs TRBV7-9 and TRBJ2-5; TRBD2 matches 7 bases. CDR1 SEHNR and CDR2 FQNEAQ come from the germline V gene (reference sequence). The trim removed 4 bases at V and 7 bases at J, leaving 12 bases unmatched. The CDR3 totals 15 residues. The CDR3 sequence is CASSSRLAHQGTQYF. Here the CDR3 DNA reads TGTGCCAGCAGCTCACGACTAGCCCACCAGGGGACCCAGTACTTC.

This clonotype came up many times. This chain connects TRBV12-3 or TRBV12-4 to TRBJ2-4, with D maybe TRBD2 (7 bases). V was clipped by 0 bases and J by 0 bases, with 9 bases between them. This CDR3 region has 16 residues. CDR3 nucleotide sequence: TGTGCCAGCAGTTTAGCCGGGGGGCTAGCCAAAAACATTCAGTACTTC. As protein: CASSLAGGLAKNIQYF.

A few counts support this clonotype. The chain combines TRBV11-3 with TRBJ2-3; tentatively, D is TRBD2 (5 bases). V was shortened by 6 bases and J by 3 bases, with 10 bases between the two germline ends. CDR1 is SGHNT, CDR2 YENEEA, per germline. The CDR3 extends over 13 amino acids. Here the CDR3 DNA reads TGTGCCAGCAGAAGAGAGGGTACAGATACGCAGTATTTT. It translates to CASRREGTDTQYF.

Many counts were recorded for this clonotype. V is TRBV29-1 and J is TRBJ2-5, with D unresolved. This CDR3 is 14 amino acids long. V was clipped by 2 bases and J by 5 bases, with 15 bases between them. The V gene's germline CDR1 is SQVTM and CDR2 ANQGSEA. Here the CDR3 DNA reads TGCAGCGTTGAATTAGAGGAATCTGGTGAGACCCAGTACTTC. Translation gives CSVELEESGETQYF.

There are many counts of this clonotype. The chain joins TRBV12-3 or TRBV12-4 to TRBJ2-5; D is possibly TRBD2 (6 bases). Trimming stripped 5 bases from V and 3 bases from J, with 10 bases between. The CDR3 length is 13 residues. Here the CDR3 reads CASSRRLEETQYF. CDR3 nucleotide sequence: TGTGCCAGCAGTCGCCGACTAGAAGAGACCCAGTACTTC.

The gene calls are TRBV5-6 and TRBJ1-1, with D possibly TRBD1 on 6 matching bases. There are 14 residues in the CDR3. Trimming removed 3 bases from V and 1 base from J, with 10 bases in between. The germline V gene has CDR1 SGHDT and CDR2 YYEEEE. The CDR3 sequence: CASSWGQANTEAFF. The CDR3 nucleotides read TGTGCCAGCAGCTGGGGACAAGCGAACACTGAAGCTTTCTTT.

The gene calls are TRBV20-1 and TRBJ2-5, with D hard to call. CDR3 length: 12 residues. Germline V gene lookup returns CDR1 DFQATT and CDR2 SNEGSKA (reference sequence). V was shortened by 6 bases and J by 4 bases, with 12 bases between the two germline ends. In DNA, the CDR3 is TGCAGTGCCTACTGGGGTCTAGAGACCCAGTACTTC. Its translation is CSAYWGLETQYF.

This clonotype has just a few counts. V is TRBV20-1 and J is TRBJ2-1, with 9 bases that match TRBD2. V lost 3 bases, J lost 3 bases, and 6 bases stayed unmatched. The germline CDR1 and CDR2 sequences are DFQATT and SNEGSKA (reference sequence). The CDR3 covers 15 residues. This CDR3 reads CSASSRLAVYNEQFF. The CDR3 bases are TGCAGTGCTAGTTCGCGACTAGCGGTCTACAATGAGCAGTTCTTC.

This clonotype was seen ten or more times. This chain connects TRBV3-1 to TRBJ2-7; the D is unclear. The V gene lost 1 base and the J gene lost 5 bases, with 6 bases spanning the gap. The germline CDR1 and CDR2 sequences are LGHDT and YNNKEL (reference sequence). The CDR3 has 12 residues. The CDR3 spells CASSQVQNEQYF. As DNA, the CDR3 is TGTGCCAGCAGCCAAGTACAGAACGAGCAGTACTTC.

The chain is built from TRBV28 and TRBJ1-5; no clear D gene. V was clipped by 8 bases and J by 3 bases, with 17 bases between them. From germline, CDR1 is MDHEN and CDR2 SYDVKM. This CDR3 contains 15 residues. CDR3 sequence (DNA): TGTGCCAGCGAACCGGGCCCAAGCCCCAATCAGCCCCAGCATTTT. Its protein is CASEPGPSPNQPQHF.

This clonotype was recorded at least ten times. The rearrangement joins TRBV29-1 to TRBJ1-2; D is unclear. The V gene lost 1 base and the J gene lost 2 bases, with 8 bases spanning the gap. The V gene's germline CDR1 is SQVTM and CDR2 ANQGSEA. The length of the CDR3 is 13 residues. CDR3 in DNA: TGCAGCGTTGAAGGCAGACTGAACTATGGCTACACCTTC. Translating it yields CSVEGRLNYGYTF.

This clonotype was picked up many times. The rearrangement links TRBV6-6 to TRBJ2-7; TRBD2 matches at 10 bases. The CDR3 has 15 residues. Germline-derived CDR1 and CDR2 are MNHNY and SVGAGI (reference sequence). The trim removed 6 bases at V and 4 bases at J, leaving 9 bases unmatched. DNA of the CDR3: TGTGCCAGCAGCCCCTCCGGGACTAGCGTGTACGAGCAGTACTTC. Translated: CASSPSGTSVYEQYF.

This clonotype was seen more than once but under ten times. The chain combines TRBV5-1 with TRBJ2-1; either TRBD1 or TRBD2 may fit D (5 bases each). Germline CDR1 reads SGHRS; CDR2 reads YFSETQ. This CDR3 spans 16 amino acids. V shed 5 bases and J shed 7 bases, with 22 bases lying between them. DNA for the CDR3: TGCGCCAGCAGTCTTCCGGGACCGGGTAAGGTTAATGAGCAGTTCTTC. Translation gives CASSLPGPGKVNEQFF.

The genes are TRBV5-6 and TRBJ2-7; D possibly corresponds to TRBD2 (5 bases). Germline V gene data show CDR1 as SGHDT and CDR2 as YYEEEE. The length of the CDR3 is 13 residues. V lost 2 bases and J lost 7, with 13 bases in between. The CDR3: CASSLYSTGEQYF. The CDR3 DNA sequence: TGTGCCAGCAGCTTATACTCCACGGGGGAGCAGTACTTC.

The chain is built from TRBV7-9 and TRBJ2-2; weak D call: TRBD2 (7 bases). The V gene lost 2 bases and the J gene lost 7 bases, with 11 bases spanning the gap. Germline CDR1 and CDR2: SEHNR and FQNEAQ (reference sequence). The CDR3 extends over 14 amino acids. CDR3 in amino acids: CASSLSGGIGELFF. CDR3 coding DNA: TGTGCCAGCAGCTTATCGGGGGGCATCGGGGAGCTGTTTTTT.

This clonotype came up many times. The V and J genes are TRBV4-2 and TRBJ2-7; maybe TRBD2 (7 bases). This CDR3 comprises 18 residues. Germline lookup yields CDR1 LGHNA and CDR2 YNFKEQ. V lost 0 bases and J lost 4, with 22 bases in between. The CDR3 loop reads CASSQDHSNEGGRYEQYF. CDR3 sequence (DNA): TGTGCCAGCAGCCAAGATCATTCTAATGAGGGGGGGCGGTACGAGCAGTACTTC.

This clonotype was observed a handful of times. V and J are TRBV29-1 and TRBJ1-1; TRBD1 matches 8 bases. Per germline, CDR1 SQVTM and CDR2 ANQGSEA. After removal of 4 bases from V and 2 bases from J, the junction contained 6 bases not matched to a gene. CDR3 length: 14 residues. The CDR3 protein is CSVVWGQVNTEAFF. In DNA, the CDR3 is TGCAGCGTTGTATGGGGACAGGTAAACACTGAAGCTTTCTTT. Full variable domain (rest looked up from reference TRBV29-1 and TRBJ1-1): SAVISQKPSRDICQRGTSLTIQCQVDSQVTMMFWYRQQPGQSLTLIATANQGSEATYESGFVIDKFPISRPNLTFSTLTVSNMSPEDSSIYLCSVVWGQVNTEAFFGQGTRLTVV.

The chain links TRBV5-1 to TRBJ2-3; D is uncertain. The CDR3 totals 12 residues. The germline V gene encodes CDR1 SGHRS and CDR2 YFSETQ. Trimming left V 0 bases short and J 6 bases short, with 5 bases between. The DNA of the CDR3 is TGCGCCAGCAGCTTGGAAGCGGATACGCAGTATTTT. Translated: CASSLEADTQYF.

This sequence joins TRBV28 and TRBJ1-2, with a possible D match to TRBD1 (6 bases). CDR1 MDHEN and CDR2 SYDVKM come from the germline V gene. This CDR3 contains 13 residues. Trimming removed 7 bases at V and 2 bases at J, with 11 bases between. The CDR3 region has the DNA TGTGCCAGCACCGACGACAGGAACTATGGCTACACCTTC. It yields the protein CASTDDRNYGYTF.

CDR3: CASSLWVSSTDTQYF. The CDR3 bases are TGTGCCAGCAGCTTATGGGTGTCTAGCACAGATACGCAGTATTTT. The chain joins TRBV11-1 to TRBJ2-3; D is uncertain. Trimming removed 2 bases at V and 0 bases at J, with 9 bases between. CDR3 size: 15 residues. Germline CDR1 and CDR2: SGHAT and FQDESV (reference sequence).

In its sample, this clonotype was seen once. Just one base apart from a much larger clone, this may be a read error. The J gene is TRBJ2-5, the V gene TRBV7-2, with D unresolved. CDR1 and CDR2 from the germline V gene are SGHTA and FQGNSA. This CDR3 contains 13 residues. Deletions cut 4 bases from V and 1 base from J, with 7 bases between. The CDR3 spells CASSSRLQETQYF. The CDR3 bases are TGTGCCAGCAGCTCTAGGCTCCAAGAGACCCAGTACTTC. The variable domain in full, with the rest retrieved from reference TRBV7-2 and TRBJ2-5, is GAGVSQSPSNKVTEKGKDVELRCDPISGHTALYWYRQSLGQGLEFLIYFQGNSAPDKSGLPSDRFSAERTGGSVSTLTIQRTQQEDSAVYLCASSSRLQETQYFGPGTRLLVL.

This clonotype occurred a few times. This chain links TRBV25-1 with TRBJ2-1, with unresolved D. Germline V gene sequence: CDR1 MGHDK, CDR2 SYGVNS. V was clipped by 1 base and J by 9 bases, with 7 bases between them. The CDR3 consists of 12 residues. Here the CDR3 reads CASSEWMGEQFF. The CDR3 region has the DNA TGTGCCAGCAGTGAATGGATGGGTGAGCAGTTCTTC.

This clonotype was seen ten or more times. The chain joins TRBV7-2 to TRBJ2-7, with 13 bases identical to TRBD2. From germline, CDR1 is SGHTA and CDR2 FQGNSA. The ends lost 4 bases at V and 5 bases at J; junction bases unmatched: 2. The CDR3 runs to 14 residues. CDR3 loop: CASSSGTSGDEQYF. DNA of the CDR3: TGTGCCAGCAGCTCTGGGACTAGCGGGGACGAGCAGTACTTC.